This is a list of T cell receptor beta chains from one sample in a study of T cell responses to AZD1222 COVID-19 vaccine. TCRdb's copy holds only in-frame clones and misses some; the assay was immunoSEQ multiplex PCR. Counted here are 130,000 or so clones, roughly 94% occurring once; the ten biggest clones make up under 7.5%. Sequenced here: peripheral blood, sampled on day 0 of AZD1222 vaccination. The receptors come from an adult in good health. The CDR3 runs from the conserved cysteine through the conserved F or W. A D gene is named only where the DNA matches it firmly. Clone sizes are given selectively: once, few, many, or a class where the clone is expanded.

d_gene: NA
v_gene: TRBV6-5
j_gene: TRBJ2-7
abundance: NA
CDR3nt: TGTGCCAGCAGGGACACCCACCGACCCTACGAGCAGTACTTC
CDR3aa: CASRDTHRPYEQYF

d_gene: NA
v_gene: TRBV6-5
j_gene: TRBJ1-2
abundance: NA
CDR3nt: TGTGCCAGCAGTTACTCCGGGACTGCTAGCCCCTATGGCTACACCTTC
CDR3aa: CASSYSGTASPYGYTF

d_gene: NA
v_gene: TRBV28
j_gene: TRBJ2-7
abundance: NA
CDR3nt: TGTGCCAGCAGTCCAATCGGGAGTATCTACGAGCAGTACTTC
CDR3aa: CASSPIGSIYEQYF

d_gene: NA
v_gene: TRBV10-1
j_gene: TRBJ2-2
abundance: NA
CDR3nt: TGCGCCAGCAGTAATACAGGCCCAGTGGCCGGGGAGCTGTTTTTT
CDR3aa: CASSNTGPVAGELFF

d_gene: TRBD2
v_gene: TRBV5-4
j_gene: TRBJ2-1
abundance: NA
CDR3nt: TGTGCCAGCAGCCTTACGTTACTAGCGGGAGTAGGCAATGAGCAGTTCTTC
CDR3aa: CASSLTLLAGVGNEQFF

d_gene: TRBD2
v_gene: TRBV11-2
j_gene: TRBJ2-1
abundance: NA
CDR3nt: TGTGCCAGCAGCCGCGGACTAGCGGGAGGAACAGGTAATGAGCAGTTCTTC
CDR3aa: CASSRGLAGGTGNEQFF

d_gene: NA
v_gene: TRBV5-6
j_gene: TRBJ2-7
abundance: once
CDR3nt: TGTGCCAGCAGCTTGTACGGGAGTTCTTACTACGAGCAGTACTTC
CDR3aa: CASSLYGSSYYEQYF

d_gene: NA
v_gene: TRBV3-1/TRBV3-2
j_gene: TRBJ2-7
abundance: NA
CDR3nt: TGTGCCAGCAGCCCTACGGGTCCCAAAAGCTCCTACGAGCAGTACTTC
CDR3aa: CASSPTGPKSSYEQYF

d_gene: NA
v_gene: TRBV4-2
j_gene: TRBJ2-6
abundance: NA
CDR3nt: TGTGCCAGCAGCCCCGGGGCAGGAAACGTCCTGACTTTC
CDR3aa: CASSPGAGNVLTF

d_gene: NA
v_gene: TRBV6-5
j_gene: TRBJ1-2
abundance: NA
CDR3nt: TGTGCCAGCAGTAAGGGAAACTATGGCTACACCTTC
CDR3aa: CASSKGNYGYTF

d_gene: NA
v_gene: TRBV10-3
j_gene: TRBJ2-1
abundance: NA
CDR3nt: TGTGCCATCAGTGAGATTGGCAGGGTATACATCTTC
CDR3aa: CAISEIGRVYIF

d_gene: NA
v_gene: TRBV28
j_gene: TRBJ1-3
abundance: NA
CDR3nt: TGTGCCAGCAGTTTATCATGGGGTGAGGCCATATATTTT
CDR3aa: CASSLSWGEAIYF

d_gene: NA
v_gene: TRBV24-1
j_gene: TRBJ1-1
abundance: NA
CDR3nt: TGTGCCACCAGTGATCAGGGGTCCACTGAAGCTTTCTTT
CDR3aa: CATSDQGSTEAFF

d_gene: NA
v_gene: TRBV7-9
j_gene: TRBJ2-7
abundance: NA
CDR3nt: TGTGCCAGCAGCTTATTTGGCAATGCCTACGAGCAGTACTTC
CDR3aa: CASSLFGNAYEQYF

d_gene: NA
v_gene: TRBV13
j_gene: TRBJ2-7
abundance: NA
CDR3nt: TGTGCCAGCAGCTTTAGGAACGAGCAGTACTTC
CDR3aa: CASSFRNEQYF

d_gene: TRBD2
v_gene: TRBV5-1
j_gene: TRBJ2-3
abundance: few
CDR3nt: TGCGCCAGCAGCTTGGCCCGGGCTAGCGGGAGGGACCTAGATACGCAGTATTTT
CDR3aa: CASSLARASGRDLDTQYF

d_gene: NA
v_gene: TRBV27
j_gene: TRBJ1-1
abundance: NA
CDR3nt: TGTGCCAGCAGTTCCCGCCGGGGTAACATTGAAGCTTTCTTT
CDR3aa: CASSSRRGNIEAFF

d_gene: NA
v_gene: TRBV19
j_gene: TRBJ1-5
abundance: NA
CDR3nt: TGTGCCAGTAGTATACAGGGAGTAGGTCAGCCCCAGCATTTT
CDR3aa: CASSIQGVGQPQHF

d_gene: NA
v_gene: TRBV10-2
j_gene: TRBJ2-6
abundance: NA
CDR3nt: TGCGCCAGCAGTGAGGCGTTCTCTGGGGCCAACGTCCTGACTTTC
CDR3aa: CASSEAFSGANVLTF

d_gene: NA
v_gene: TRBV3-1/TRBV3-2
j_gene: TRBJ2-7
abundance: NA
CDR3nt: TGTGCCAGCAGCCTCCGAAGTGGGACTTTCTACGAGCAGTACTTC
CDR3aa: CASSLRSGTFYEQYF

d_gene: TRBD1
v_gene: TRBV29-1
j_gene: TRBJ2-7
abundance: NA
CDR3nt: TGCAGCGCGGGACAGGGAGGGAACGAGCAGTACTTC
CDR3aa: CSAGQGGNEQYF

d_gene: NA
v_gene: TRBV2
j_gene: TRBJ2-4
abundance: NA
CDR3nt: TGTGCCAGCAGTGTAGAAGCGACAGCCAAAAACATTCAGTACTTC
CDR3aa: CASSVEATAKNIQYF

d_gene: NA
v_gene: TRBV10-3
j_gene: TRBJ1-5
abundance: NA
CDR3nt: TGTGCCATCAGTGAGTTCGAAGGGGGTCAGCCCCAGCATTTT
CDR3aa: CAISEFEGGQPQHF

d_gene: TRBD1
v_gene: TRBV28
j_gene: TRBJ1-4
abundance: NA
CDR3nt: TGTGCCAGCAGCTCCGGGACAGGGGCTGCTAATGAAAAACTGTTTTTT
CDR3aa: CASSSGTGAANEKLFF